This TCR beta chain stems from a study of T-cell reconstitution after alpha-beta-depleted transplantation in children. Unique molecular identifiers tagged the TCRbeta library. TCRdb used MiXCR to reprocess the PCR reads, holding one entry per CDR3 protein. The data hold approximately 340,000 distinct CDR3 sequences, with 9% to 12% observed a single time. Trimming pared 5 bases from V and 4 bases from J, leaving 12 bases between. This CDR3 is built from 15 residues. Germline-derived CDR1 and CDR2 are LNHNV and YYDKDF (reference sequence). This clonotype was detected a few times. Sequences were derived from PBMCs from the stem cell graft donor, sampled from the stem cell graft. The rearrangement links TRBV15 to TRBJ2-6; D gene uncertain. This sequence originates from a human donor who donated a stem cell graft to a child with acute lymphoblastic leukemia. In DNA, the CDR3 is TGTGCCACCAGCCCTGGAACAAGGGGGGCCAACGTCCTGACTTTC. Amino acids: CATSPGTRGANVLTF.